This T cell receptor (beta chain) was documented in a study of OX40 agonist ivuxolimab in advanced cancers. Study-level information: Dose-escalation patients' cancers were hepatocellular carcinoma, melanoma, renal cell or head and neck cancer.

Details on this clone: Its antigen remains unidentified.

Points from the study as a whole: Partial responders at 0.1-3.0 mg/kg had among the lowest clonal expansion. Expanded clones were, on average, more numerous among CD8+ T cells than CD4+. Within 6 weeks, CD4+ and CD8+ blood T cells expanded clonally at 0.1 to 3.0 mg/kg.

Profiling relied on immunoSEQ multiplex PCR, and the TCRdb table lists in-frame clones only, not all of them. The profile covers over 65,000 clones, with roughly 87% appearing a single time and around 2% taken by the ten largest. The sequenced sample was CD4+ or CD8+ T cells sorted from blood, obtained in a trial of the OX40 agonist ivuxolimab. The sequence was collected from an adult with an advanced solid tumor such as melanoma, head and neck, liver or kidney cancer.

CDR3 residues: CASRTPGQGGNEQFF. The CDR3 bases are TGTGCCAGCAGGACTCCGGGACAGGGAGGCAATGAGCAGTTCTTC. The gene calls are TRBV27 and TRBJ2-1; the match to TRBD1 covers 9 bases. The CDR3 is 15 amino acids. V dropped 6 bases and J dropped 6; count of bases not matched to a gene: 9. Looked up from germline, CDR1 is MNHEY and CDR2 is SMNVEV (reference sequence).